Following are 28 T cell receptor beta chains from one sample sequenced in a study of cytomegalovirus exposure and HLA in healthy donors. The PCR contained 60 Vbeta and 13 Jbeta primers. Here immunoSEQ multiplex PCR was the method, and the copy in TCRdb shows in-frame clones only, minus some. The table has 100,000 to 150,000 clones, over 70% seen once; the top ten hold approximately 1.2%. The material sequenced was PBMCs. The receptor set was obtained from a female donor in good health and CMV-seronegative.

This chain uses TRBV7-8 with TRBJ1-3; possibly TRBD1 for D (5 bases). V was trimmed by 4 bases and J by 0 bases, leaving 16 bases between them. Germline CDR1 SGHVS, CDR2 FQNEAQ. There are 17 residues in the CDR3. The CDR3 DNA is TGTGCCAGCAGCTCCCGCGGGGGATATAGCTCTGGAAACACCATATATTTT. Its protein is CASSSRGGYSSGNTIYF.

V usage is TRBV5-1 and J usage is TRBJ1-1; the D gene is possibly TRBD1 (6 bases). The CDR3 covers 15 residues. CDR1 SGHRS and CDR2 YFSETQ come from the germline V gene. Trimming left V 2 bases short and J 2 bases short, with 13 bases between. The CDR3 coding sequence is TGCGCCAGCAGCTTAGTGCCAGGGGAAAACACTGAAGCTTTCTTT. Protein sequence: CASSLVPGENTEAFF.

The rearrangement uses TRBV5-1 and TRBJ2-2, with a weak D call TRBD2 (6 bases). Looked up from germline, CDR1 is SGHRS and CDR2 is YFSETQ. This CDR3 is 15 amino acids long. Trimming stripped 3 bases from V and 2 bases from J, with 11 bases between. Here the CDR3 DNA reads TGCGCCAGCAGCTGGGGTAGCGGTAACACCGGGGAGCTGTTTTTT. This sequence encodes CASSWGSGNTGELFF.

Of note for this clone: The same CDR3 also results from other DNA sequences found in this sample. The chain joins TRBV7-3 to TRBJ2-1; D uncertain. The germline V gene encodes CDR1 SGHTA and CDR2 FQGTGA. CDR3 length equals 15 residues. Deletions cut 2 bases from V and 0 bases from J, with 8 bases between. The CDR3, as DNA: TGTGCCAGCAGCTTAGCGGCCAGCTCCTACAATGAGCAGTTCTTC. This translates into CASSLAASSYNEQFF.

The chain has TRBV5-4 and TRBJ2-7; possibly TRBD1 for D (6 bases). CDR3 size: 13 residues. The germline V gene has CDR1 SGHNT and CDR2 YYREEE (reference sequence). V lost 4 bases to trimming and J lost 5 bases, with 13 bases between them. The chain's CDR3 is CASSPFRGNEQYF. In DNA form, the CDR3 reads TGTGCCAGCAGCCCTTTCAGGGGTAACGAGCAGTACTTC.

This chain joins TRBV6-6 and TRBJ1-5, with a tentative D call TRBD1 (6 bases). Germline-derived CDR1 and CDR2 are MNHNY and SVGAGI (reference sequence). CDR3 length: 16 residues. Between the trimmed V and J ends, which lost 0 bases and 2 bases, there was a span of 11 bases. The CDR3 sequence is CASSYSSRGGNQPQHF. In DNA form, the CDR3 reads TGTGCCAGCAGTTACTCGAGCAGGGGCGGCAATCAGCCCCAGCATTTT.

The V call is TRBV6-1, the J call TRBJ1-2, with 8 bases aligning to TRBD1. Trimming took 5 bases from V and 4 from J; bases not matched to a gene: 3. This CDR3 comprises 13 residues. Germline CDR1 MNHNS, CDR2 SASEGT. The CDR3 spells CASSQQGGYGYTF. The CDR3 nucleotides are TGTGCCAGCAGTCAACAGGGGGGCTATGGCTACACCTTC.

The CDR3 sequence is CASSITSGGYTDTQYF. CDR3 nucleotide sequence: TGTGCCAGCAGCATCACTAGCGGGGGATACACAGATACGCAGTATTTT. The chain carries TRBV11-3 and TRBJ2-3, with 11 positions matching TRBD2. Trimming took 5 bases from V and 2 from J; bases not matched to a gene: 6. The germline V gene encodes CDR1 SGHNT and CDR2 YENEEA. The CDR3 totals 16 residues.

This clone was observed a handful of times. V and J are TRBV29-1 and TRBJ2-5, with 7 bases lining up with TRBD1. Trimming cost V 5 bases and J 4 bases; bases outside gene matches: 7. Germline values: CDR1 SQVTM, CDR2 ANQGSEA. This CDR3 comprises 13 residues. The CDR3: CSVRDSLLETQYF. CDR3 DNA: TGCAGCGTTCGGGACAGTCTTTTAGAGACCCAGTACTTC. Full variable domain (remainder filled in from reference TRBV29-1 and TRBJ2-5): SAVISQKPSRDICQRGTSLTIQCQVDSQVTMMFWYRQQPGQSLTLIATANQGSEATYESGFVIDKFPISRPNLTFSTLTVSNMSPEDSSIYLCSVRDSLLETQYFGPGTRLLVL.

V gene TRBV2 combines with J gene TRBJ2-1; TRBD1 aligns across 7 bases. The CDR3 extends over 14 amino acids. V shed 7 bases and J 1 base; nucleotides not matched to a gene: 4. Germline assignment: CDR1 SNHLY and CDR2 FYNNEI. The CDR3: CASTPGQSYNEQFF. For the CDR3, the DNA is TGTGCCAGCACACCGGGACAGTCCTACAATGAGCAGTTCTTC.

The V and J genes are TRBV6-5 and TRBJ1-6; possibly TRBD1 for D (5 bases). Looked up from germline, CDR1 is MNHEY and CDR2 is SVGAGI. CDR3 length: 15 amino acids. The V and J ends lost 2 bases and 7 bases respectively, with 12 bases between them. CDR3 amino acids: CASSYNQGGNSPLHF. DNA of the CDR3: TGTGCCAGCAGTTACAACCAGGGAGGGAATTCACCCCTCCACTTT.

This rearrangement joins TRBV27 to TRBJ2-7; 12 nucleotides match TRBD1. Germline V gene sequence: CDR1 MNHEY, CDR2 SMNVEV (reference sequence). The CDR3 runs 13 residues. V trimming: 6 bases; J trimming: 7 bases; junction bases outside the gene matches: 4. In DNA form, the CDR3 reads TGTGCCAGCAGGGGACAGGGGGCGATTGAGCAGTACTTC. Protein: CASRGQGAIEQYF.

The chain employs TRBV5-1 and TRBJ1-2; D unresolved. The CDR3 is 15 residues long. V was pared by 4 bases and J by 0 bases, with 13 bases between. Germline V gene sequence: CDR1 SGHRS, CDR2 YFSETQ. The CDR3 region is CASSPVTPANYGYTF. DNA for the CDR3: TGCGCCAGCAGCCCAGTCACCCCAGCTAACTATGGCTACACCTTC.

V and J are TRBV7-8 and TRBJ2-1; TRBD2 agrees at 8 bases. Germline assignment: CDR1 SGHVS and CDR2 FQNEAQ. The CDR3 contains 18 residues. V was pared by 5 bases and J by 3 bases, with 15 bases of the junction left unmatched. CDR3 in DNA: TGTGCCAGCAGCCCCTTTTCCCGACTTGCGGGAGGCTACAATGAGCAGTTCTTC. Protein: CASSPFSRLAGGYNEQFF.

The rearrangement uses TRBV28 and TRBJ1-1; D ambiguous. The CDR3 is 20 residues long. Trimming shortened V by 3 bases and J by 2 bases, and 28 bases separated the two germline ends. The germline gives CDR1 MDHEN, CDR2 SYDVKM. The CDR3 sequence: CASSFMGFTAWVAGNTEAFF. The CDR3 DNA sequence: TGTGCCAGCAGTTTCATGGGGTTTACGGCCTGGGTTGCGGGAAACACTGAAGCTTTCTTT.

The chain recombines TRBV27 with TRBJ2-3, with TRBD2 matching over 12 bases. The CDR3 is 18 residues long. The trim removed 6 bases at V and 2 bases at J, leaving 12 bases unmatched. Germline V CDR1 and CDR2: MNHEY, SMNVEV (reference sequence). The CDR3 nucleotides are TGTGCCAGCAGCCCACTTCCCCGACTAGCGGGAGCCACAGATACGCAGTATTTT. The encoded protein is CASSPLPRLAGATDTQYF.

This clone was observed a single time. The J gene is TRBJ1-3, the V gene TRBV18; D perhaps matches TRBD1 (6 bases). CDR3 length equals 16 residues. V lost 2 bases, J lost 2 bases, and 13 bases lay in between. Per germline, CDR1 KGHSH and CDR2 LQKENI. CDR3 DNA: TGTGCCAGCTCACCATGGGCTAGGACAGCTGGAAACACCATATATTTT. This translates into CASSPWARTAGNTIYF. Looking up the rest from reference TRBV18 and TRBJ1-3 gives the full variable domain: NAGVMQNPRHLVRRRGQEARLRCSPMKGHSHVYWYRQLPEEGLKFMVYLQKENIIDESGMPKERFSAEFPKEGPSILRIQQVVRGDSAAYFCASSPWARTAGNTIYFGEGSWLTVV.

This rearrangement joins TRBV27 to TRBJ1-2, with 8 nucleotides matching TRBD1. Germline CDR1 and CDR2: MNHEY and SMNVEV (reference sequence). The CDR3 has 16 amino acids. Germline trimming cut 4 bases from V and 4 bases from J; bases unmatched to any gene: 11. The CDR3 here is CASSSTTGGWGYGYTF. The CDR3 DNA is TGTGCCAGCAGTTCCACAACAGGGGGTTGGGGCTATGGCTACACCTTC.

The chain combines TRBV2 with TRBJ2-2; D unresolved. There are 13 residues in the CDR3. With 4 bases removed from V and 2 bases from J, the gap between germline ends came to 5 bases. CDR1 and CDR2 (germline): SNHLY, FYNNEI. This chain's CDR3 is CASSVLNTGELFF. Here the CDR3 DNA reads TGTGCCAGCAGTGTACTTAACACCGGGGAGCTGTTTTTT.

CDR3 nucleotide sequence: TGCGCCAGCAACATTGCCCCGTTTGTTAACGAGCAGTACTTC. Encoded protein: CASNIAPFVNEQYF. The chain recombines TRBV10-2 with TRBJ2-7; D unresolved. CDR3 size: 14 residues. The V end lost 7 bases, the J end lost 5 bases, and 18 bases lay between the germline ends. The germline gives CDR1 WSHSY, CDR2 SAAADI.

V usage is TRBV7-3 and J usage is TRBJ2-7; D is undetermined. The germline CDR1 and CDR2 sequences are SGHTA and FQGTGA. The CDR3 totals 11 residues. V was cut by 5 bases and J by 6 bases, with 8 bases left in between. CDR3 residues: CASSPTCEQYF. Written as DNA, the CDR3 is TGTGCCAGCAGCCCTACTTGCGAGCAGTACTTC.

The chain has TRBV5-1 and TRBJ2-7; 7 nucleotides agree with TRBD1. Germline values: CDR1 SGHRS, CDR2 YFSETQ. Trimming took 0 bases from V and 3 from J; bases not matched to a gene: 3. The CDR3 consists of 14 residues. The CDR3 spells CASSLVAGGYEQYF. CDR3 bases: TGCGCCAGCAGCTTGGTGGCAGGGGGCTACGAGCAGTACTTC.

J is TRBJ2-7 and V is TRBV30; 7 bases line up with TRBD1. The CDR3 has 15 amino acids. Germline CDR1 and CDR2: GTSNPN and SVGIG (reference sequence). Trimming cost V 2 bases and J 3 bases; bases outside gene matches: 10. The CDR3, as DNA: TGTGCCTGGAGTCCGACAGGGAGAATTGGCTACGAGCAGTACTTC. As protein: CAWSPTGRIGYEQYF. The full variable domain, with the rest looked up from reference TRBV30 and TRBJ2-7, is SQTIHQWPATLVQPVGSPLSLECTVEGTSNPNLYWYRQAAGRGLQLLFYSVGIGQISSEVPQNLSASRPQDRQFILSSKKLLLSDSGFYLCAWSPTGRIGYEQYFGPGTRLTVT.

The chain joins TRBV5-1 to TRBJ2-2; 10 bases line up with TRBD1. Germline CDR1 and CDR2: SGHRS and YFSETQ. The J segment lost 7 bases and the V segment lost 4 bases, leaving 10 bases of the junction unmatched. CDR3 size: 16 residues. CDR3 sequence: CASSPFRDRGNGELFF. CDR3 sequence (DNA): TGCGCCAGCAGCCCGTTCCGGGACAGGGGAAACGGGGAGCTGTTTTTT.

The chain has TRBV11-2 and TRBJ2-5; D remains unclear. V was shortened by 3 bases and J by 5 bases, with 7 bases between the two germline ends. Germline V lookup: CDR1 SGHAT, CDR2 FQNNGV. This CDR3 has 12 residues. The CDR3 DNA reads as TGTGCCAGCAGCTTTCGGGTTGAGACCCAGTACTTC. It translates to CASSFRVETQYF.

The chain employs TRBV28 and TRBJ1-1; 10 bases align to TRBD1. Losses at the gene ends were 4 bases for V and 1 base for J; bases not matched to a gene: 3. Per the germline V gene, CDR1 is MDHEN and CDR2 is SYDVKM. The CDR3 length is 15 residues. CDR3 DNA sequence: TGTGCCAGCAGTTACTGGACAGGGGGGAACACTGAAGCTTTCTTT. This sequence encodes CASSYWTGGNTEAFF.

This rearrangement joins TRBV5-6 to TRBJ1-1; D unresolved. The germline V gene has CDR1 SGHDT and CDR2 YYEEEE. The CDR3 spans 15 residues. V was cut by 0 bases and J by 0 bases, with 9 bases left in between. This CDR3 is CASSLGALMNTEAFF. CDR3 sequence (DNA): TGTGCCAGCAGCTTGGGAGCATTAATGAACACTGAAGCTTTCTTT.

The gene calls are TRBV2 and TRBJ1-2, with D tentatively TRBD1 (6 bases). Trimming cost V 1 base and J 6 bases, with 15 bases left between them. The CDR3 consists of 15 residues. The germline CDR1 and CDR2 sequences are SNHLY and FYNNEI. The CDR3 region is CASSEETGRLDGYTF. DNA of the CDR3: TGTGCCAGCAGTGAAGAAACAGGGCGTCTGGATGGCTACACCTTC.